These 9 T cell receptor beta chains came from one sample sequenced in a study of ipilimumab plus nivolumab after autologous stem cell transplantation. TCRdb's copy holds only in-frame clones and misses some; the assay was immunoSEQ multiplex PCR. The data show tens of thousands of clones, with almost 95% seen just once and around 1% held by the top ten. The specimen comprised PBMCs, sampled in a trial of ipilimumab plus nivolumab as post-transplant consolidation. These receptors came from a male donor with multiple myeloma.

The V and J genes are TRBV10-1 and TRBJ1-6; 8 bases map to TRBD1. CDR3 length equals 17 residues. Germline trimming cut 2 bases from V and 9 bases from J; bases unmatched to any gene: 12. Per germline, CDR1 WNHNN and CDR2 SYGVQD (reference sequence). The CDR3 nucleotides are TGCGCCAGCAGTGAGGGGGAGCAGACAGGGGTAGGTTCACCCCTCCACTTT. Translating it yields CASSEGEQTGVGSPLHF.

The CDR3 coding sequence is TGCGCCAGTCGTAGAGCGGCCGACGGGCCGCAGTATTTT. It translates to CASRRAADGPQYF. The gene calls are TRBV5-1 and TRBJ2-3; D perhaps matches TRBD2 (5 bases). The CDR3 has 13 residues. V lost 8 bases to trimming and J lost 10 bases, with 20 bases between them. Germline V gene sequence: CDR1 SGHRS, CDR2 YFSETQ.

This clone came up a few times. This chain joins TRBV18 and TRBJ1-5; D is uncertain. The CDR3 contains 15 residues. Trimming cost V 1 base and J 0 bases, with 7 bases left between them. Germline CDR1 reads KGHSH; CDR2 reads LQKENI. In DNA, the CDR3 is TGTGCCAGCTCACCACTTGGTAGTAGCAATCAGCCCCAGCATTTT. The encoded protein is CASSPLGSSNQPQHF.

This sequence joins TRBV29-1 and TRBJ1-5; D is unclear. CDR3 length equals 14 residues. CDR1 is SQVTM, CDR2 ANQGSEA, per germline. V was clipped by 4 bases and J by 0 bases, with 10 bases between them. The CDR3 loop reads CSVGWTNSNQPQHF. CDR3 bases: TGCAGCGTTGGCTGGACTAATAGCAATCAGCCCCAGCATTTT.

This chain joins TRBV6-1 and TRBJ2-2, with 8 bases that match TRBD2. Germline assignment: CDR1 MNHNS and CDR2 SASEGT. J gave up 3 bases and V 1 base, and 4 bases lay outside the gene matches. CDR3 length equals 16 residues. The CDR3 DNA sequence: TGTGCCAGCAGTGAAGGCTCGGGGGGGCACACCGGGGAGCTGTTTTTT. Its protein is CASSEGSGGHTGELFF.

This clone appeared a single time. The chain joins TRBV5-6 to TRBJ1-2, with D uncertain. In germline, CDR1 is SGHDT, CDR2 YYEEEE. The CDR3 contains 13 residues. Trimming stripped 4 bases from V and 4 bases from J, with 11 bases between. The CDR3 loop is CASSQPPSYGYTF. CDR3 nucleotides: TGTGCCAGCAGCCAGCCACCAAGCTATGGCTACACCTTC.

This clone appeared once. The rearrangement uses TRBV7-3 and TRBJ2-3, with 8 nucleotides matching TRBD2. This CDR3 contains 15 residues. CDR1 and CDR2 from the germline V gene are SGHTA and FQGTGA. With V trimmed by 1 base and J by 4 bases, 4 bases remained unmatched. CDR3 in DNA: TGTGCCAGCAGCTTAAGAGCGGGGGCCGCAGATACGCAGTATTTT. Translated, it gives CASSLRAGAADTQYF.

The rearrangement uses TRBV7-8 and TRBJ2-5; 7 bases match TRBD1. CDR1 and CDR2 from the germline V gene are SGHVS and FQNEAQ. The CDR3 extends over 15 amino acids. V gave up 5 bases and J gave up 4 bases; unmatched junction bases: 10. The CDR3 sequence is CASSTQGLKGETQYF. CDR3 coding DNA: TGTGCCAGCAGCACACAGGGGCTAAAGGGAGAGACCCAGTACTTC.

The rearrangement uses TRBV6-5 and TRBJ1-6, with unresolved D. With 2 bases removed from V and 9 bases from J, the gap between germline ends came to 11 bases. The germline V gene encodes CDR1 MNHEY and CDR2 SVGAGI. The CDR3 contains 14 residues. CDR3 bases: TGTGCCAGCAGTTACCTCGGCATAGGTTCACCCCTCCACTTT. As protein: CASSYLGIGSPLHF.